This T cell receptor (beta chain) is drawn from a study of T cell responses to AZD1222 COVID-19 vaccine. The junction had 7 bases not matched to a gene; V was cut back by 7 bases and J by 6 bases. The germline gives CDR1 SQVTM, CDR2 ANQGSEA. This CDR3 spans 13 amino acids. The data were produced by immunoSEQ multiplex PCR, yet TCRdb's version contains in-frame clones alone and is incomplete. Of about 180,000 clones in the sample, 80% to 95% were seen once. About this clone itself: Its specificity is not known.

Overall study findings and caveats: Within unmutated variant regions lay the reported targets of nearly half of spike-specific TCRs. Clonal diversity was possibly underestimated, and white British individuals and females predominated among donors.

This sample comprised peripheral blood, obtained 28 days after the second dose of the MenACWY control vaccine. V usage is TRBV29-1 and J usage is TRBJ2-3; 10 bases fit TRBD1. The source of this sequence is an adult who received the MenACWY meningococcal vaccine as a control. The CDR3 sequence: CSARQGAGDTQYF. The CDR3 DNA is TGCAGCGCCCGACAGGGGGCGGGGGATACGCAGTATTTT.